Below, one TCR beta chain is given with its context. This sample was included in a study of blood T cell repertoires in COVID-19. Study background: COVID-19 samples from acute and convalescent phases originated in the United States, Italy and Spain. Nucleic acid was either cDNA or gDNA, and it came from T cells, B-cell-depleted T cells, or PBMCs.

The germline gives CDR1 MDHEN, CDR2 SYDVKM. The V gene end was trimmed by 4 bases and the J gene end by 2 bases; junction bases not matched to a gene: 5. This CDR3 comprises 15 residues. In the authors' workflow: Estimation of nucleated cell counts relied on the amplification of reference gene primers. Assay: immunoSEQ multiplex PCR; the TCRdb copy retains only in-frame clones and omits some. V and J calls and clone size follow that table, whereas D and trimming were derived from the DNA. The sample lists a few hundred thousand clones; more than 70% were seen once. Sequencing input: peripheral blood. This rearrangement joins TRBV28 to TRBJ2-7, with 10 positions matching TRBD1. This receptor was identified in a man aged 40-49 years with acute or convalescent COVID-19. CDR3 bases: TGTGCCAGCAGTTCCTGGGGGACAGGGGCCTACGAGCAGTACTTC. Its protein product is CASSSWGTGAYEQYF.